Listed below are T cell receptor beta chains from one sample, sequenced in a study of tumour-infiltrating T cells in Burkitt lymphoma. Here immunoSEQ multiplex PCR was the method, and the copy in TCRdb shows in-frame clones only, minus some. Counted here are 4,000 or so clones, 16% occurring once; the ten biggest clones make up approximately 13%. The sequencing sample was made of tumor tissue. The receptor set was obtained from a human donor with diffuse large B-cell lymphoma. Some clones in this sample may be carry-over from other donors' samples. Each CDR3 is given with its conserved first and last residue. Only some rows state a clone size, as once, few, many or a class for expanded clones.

cdr3_aa: CASSLDIGVWGYTF; j_call: TRBJ1-2; v_call: TRBV5-1; clone_size: few
cdr3_aa: CASSGDRRYGYTF; j_call: TRBJ1-2; v_call: TRBV7-2; clone_size: .
cdr3_aa: CASTPGGGTNEKLFF; j_call: TRBJ1-4; v_call: TRBV19; clone_size: .
cdr3_aa: CASSFQNPGLAIHNEQFF; j_call: TRBJ2-1; v_call: TRBV7-9; clone_size: .
cdr3_aa: CAISPGNTEAFF; j_call: TRBJ1-1; v_call: TRBV10-3; clone_size: .
cdr3_aa: CASSYGAGDGYTF; j_call: TRBJ1-2; v_call: TRBV6-5; clone_size: medium-sized
cdr3_aa: CASTPRTAGGLHEQFF; j_call: TRBJ2-1; v_call: TRBV19; clone_size: .
cdr3_aa: CVSSQEIREKLFF; j_call: TRBJ1-4; v_call: TRBV18; clone_size: .
cdr3_aa: CASSRAGGFTDTQYF; j_call: TRBJ2-3; v_call: TRBV25-1; clone_size: .
cdr3_aa: CASSHSGTGAYEQYF; j_call: TRBJ2-7; v_call: TRBV28; clone_size: few
cdr3_aa: CASSLDTSEAFF; j_call: TRBJ1-1; v_call: TRBV18; clone_size: .
cdr3_aa: CASSFRRPGTGELFF; j_call: TRBJ2-2; v_call: TRBV7-2; clone_size: few
cdr3_aa: CASSPLGILNDEQYF; j_call: TRBJ2-7; v_call: TRBV19; clone_size: medium-sized
cdr3_aa: CAWTDSGGAFDEQFF; j_call: TRBJ2-1; v_call: TRBV30; clone_size: .
cdr3_aa: CASSLRPSGNTIYF; j_call: TRBJ1-3; v_call: TRBV14; clone_size: few
cdr3_aa: CASSYDPNYGYTF; j_call: TRBJ1-2; v_call: TRBV6-6; clone_size: .
cdr3_aa: CASSEVLAGGGGTQYF; j_call: TRBJ2-5; v_call: TRBV6-1; clone_size: few
cdr3_aa: CAWNQERGGYTQYF; j_call: TRBJ2-3; v_call: TRBV30; clone_size: .
cdr3_aa: CAISESQGAGGYTF; j_call: TRBJ1-2; v_call: TRBV10-3; clone_size: few
cdr3_aa: CASRKPRQGNQPQHF; j_call: TRBJ1-5; v_call: TRBV28; clone_size: .
cdr3_aa: CASSLDGTSTDTQYF; j_call: TRBJ2-3; v_call: TRBV7-3; clone_size: .